A single sample is the source of the 2 T cell receptor beta chains below, sequenced in a study of cytomegalovirus exposure and HLA in healthy donors. Primers included in the PCR were 60 Vbeta and 13 Jbeta primers. Measured with immunoSEQ multiplex PCR; TCRdb has only the in-frame clones, and not every one. The repertoire consists of about 140,000 clones, with around 73% occurring once and the leading ten covering under 3%. Sequencing used PBMCs. These receptors were taken from a female donor in good health and CMV-seronegative.

The chain has TRBV7-8 and TRBJ1-2, with D possibly TRBD1 on 5 matching bases. Looked up from germline, CDR1 is SGHVS and CDR2 is FQNEAQ. V lost 2 bases to trimming and J lost 8 bases, with 21 bases between them. CDR3 length: 16 amino acids. CDR3 DNA: TGTGCCAGCAGCTTAACCGTTGGGCAGGGAGGTAGAGGCTACACCTTC. Residues: CASSLTVGQGGRGYTF.

There are a few counts of this clone. V and J are TRBV19 and TRBJ2-1; a weak D match, TRBD2 (6 bases). V lost 2 bases and J lost 5, with 10 bases in between. Germline V gene sequence: CDR1 LNHDA, CDR2 SQIVND (reference sequence). The CDR3 has 14 amino acids. The CDR3 is CASSIHGGDNEQFF. The CDR3 nucleotides are TGTGCCAGTAGTATACACGGCGGGGACAATGAGCAGTTCTTC.